This T cell receptor (beta chain) was retrieved from a study of blood T cell repertoires in COVID-19. Study information: Samples taken during acute and convalescent COVID-19 were collected in the United States, Italy and Spain. Nucleic acid was either cDNA or gDNA, and it came from T cells, B-cell-depleted T cells, or PBMCs.

Germline V lookup: CDR1 KGHDR, CDR2 SFDVKD. CDR3 size: 15 residues. The ends were cut back, 4 bases at V and 0 bases at J, with 9 bases in the middle. As handled by the study authors: Reference gene primer amplification gave estimated nucleated cell counts. The method was immunoSEQ multiplex PCR; TCRdb's version includes in-frame clones alone and lacks a portion of them. The V and J calls and clone size come from that table; D and trimming were worked out from the DNA. The sample lists tens of thousands of clones, 85% occurring once. Specimen: peripheral blood. The clonotype originates from a man at least 80 years old with acute or convalescent COVID-19. The V gene is TRBV24-1, the J gene TRBJ2-1; D unclear. CDR3 bases: TGTGCCACCAGTGACGCACTGAGCTCCTACAATGAGCAGTTCTTC. It yields the protein CATSDALSSYNEQFF.